The clone carrying this T cell receptor beta chain was seen repeatedly, ten times or more. Its matching antigen is unknown. These data belong to a study of T cells after yellow fever vaccination. Study background: The SMART-Seq v4 Ultra Low Input method served to prepare the low-cell-number fractions.

In germline, CDR1 is DFQATT, CDR2 SNEGSKA (reference sequence). CDR3 length: 14 amino acids. Trimming left V 4 bases short and J 1 base short, with 12 bases between. Findings of the study overall: Any FACS-sorted repertoire could hold abundant clonotypes that contaminate it from the bulk population.

TCRdb redid the calling of the 5' RACE reads with MiXCR, one entry per CDR3 protein. The profile shows roughly 150,000 distinct CDR3 sequences, roughly 6.7% of them singletons. The receptor comes from a man between 25 and 39 years old who received the YFV17D yellow fever vaccine. The sequences come from CD4+ T cells sorted from PBMCs, collected 10 days after the yellow fever booster vaccination. The rearrangement uses TRBV20-1 and TRBJ2-3; D is perhaps TRBD2 (6 bases). CDR3 protein: CSAIGTAGTDTQYF. The CDR3 nucleotides are TGCAGTGCTATCGGGACTGCAGGCACAGATACGCAGTATTTT.